These 7 T cell receptor beta chains originate from one sample sequenced in a study of shared clonotypes between healthy human individuals. Libraries were prepared by immunoSEQ multiplex PCR; TCRdb keeps only in-frame clonotypes and omits some of them. The table lists more than 850,000 clones, about 84% of them singletons. The specimen was memory CD4+ T cells from PBMCs. Subset reported: CD45RA-negative fraction. These TCRs come from a man between 18 and 29 years old in good health. Some clones in this sample may be carry-over from other donors' samples.

The chain uses TRBV5-1 and TRBJ2-3; D is perhaps TRBD1 (6 bases). This CDR3 comprises 14 residues. Germline V lookup: CDR1 SGHRS, CDR2 YFSETQ. V dropped 0 bases and J dropped 8 bases, with 13 bases sitting between them. The CDR3 reads CASSLEPGRGTQYF. The DNA of the CDR3 is TGCGCCAGCAGCTTGGAACCGGGCAGGGGTACGCAGTATTTT.

This clone was seen only once. The V call is TRBV18, the J call TRBJ2-5; D is ambiguous. CDR3 length equals 12 residues. Per germline, CDR1 KGHSH and CDR2 LQKENI. Trimming took 4 bases from V and 1 from J, leaving 4 bases between them. The CDR3 DNA follows: TGTGCCAGCTCACTTGGCCAAGAGACCCAGTACTTC. Translating it yields CASSLGQETQYF. The full variable domain, with the rest looked up from reference TRBV18 and TRBJ2-5, is NAGVMQNPRHLVRRRGQEARLRCSPMKGHSHVYWYRQLPEEGLKFMVYLQKENIIDESGMPKERFSAEFPKEGPSILRIQQVVRGDSAAYFCASSLGQETQYFGPGTRLLVL.

The rearrangement uses TRBV2 and TRBJ1-2; D gene unclear. V was cut by 4 bases and J by 0 bases, with 12 bases left in between. Germline V lookup: CDR1 SNHLY, CDR2 FYNNEI. The CDR3 totals 15 residues. The CDR3: CASSGNGPANYGYTF. CDR3 sequence (DNA): TGTGCCAGCAGTGGTAACGGACCAGCTAACTATGGCTACACCTTC.

The chain uses TRBV6-1 and TRBJ1-1, with 7 bases lining up with TRBD1. Germline V gene data show CDR1 as MNHNS and CDR2 as SASEGT. V trimming: 3 bases; J trimming: 0 bases; junction bases outside the gene matches: 4. This CDR3 has 15 amino acids. The CDR3 coding sequence is TGTGCCAGCAGTGATTCGGGACAGATGAACACTGAAGCTTTCTTT. It yields the protein CASSDSGQMNTEAFF.

The rearrangement joins TRBV9 to TRBJ2-5; D remains unclear. The germline gives CDR1 SGDLS, CDR2 YYNGEE. This CDR3 spans 12 amino acids. V lost 2 bases and J 7 bases, leaving 9 bases between the germline ends. The CDR3 loop reads CASSVGVGTQYF. For the CDR3, the DNA is TGTGCCAGCAGCGTTGGGGTAGGGACCCAGTACTTC. The complete variable domain, with remaining parts taken from reference TRBV9 and TRBJ2-5, reads DSGVTQTPKHLITATGQRVTLRCSPRSGDLSVYWYQQSLDQGLQFLIQYYNGEERAKGNILERFSAQQFPDLHSELNLSSLELGDSALYFCASSVGVGTQYFGPGTRLLVL.

This clone was observed a few times. The genes are TRBV5-1 and TRBJ2-6, with D unclear. The CDR3 contains 14 residues. V lost 4 bases, J lost 3 bases, and 8 bases lay in between. Germline loops: CDR1 SGHRS, CDR2 YFSETQ. DNA for the CDR3: TGCGCCAGCAGCGGGCAGTATGGGGCCAACGTCCTGACTTTC. It specifies CASSGQYGANVLTF.

This clone was counted a few times. The chain recombines TRBV14 with TRBJ1-5; 10 positions match TRBD1. CDR1 and CDR2 from the germline V gene are SGHDN and FVKESK. This CDR3 spans 18 amino acids. Trimming cost V 5 bases and J 7 bases; bases outside gene matches: 17. The CDR3 nucleotides read TGTGCCAGCAGCACTAACCGGGACAGGGGAGAATTATGGCAGCCCCAGCATTTT. It is translated as CASSTNRDRGELWQPQHF.